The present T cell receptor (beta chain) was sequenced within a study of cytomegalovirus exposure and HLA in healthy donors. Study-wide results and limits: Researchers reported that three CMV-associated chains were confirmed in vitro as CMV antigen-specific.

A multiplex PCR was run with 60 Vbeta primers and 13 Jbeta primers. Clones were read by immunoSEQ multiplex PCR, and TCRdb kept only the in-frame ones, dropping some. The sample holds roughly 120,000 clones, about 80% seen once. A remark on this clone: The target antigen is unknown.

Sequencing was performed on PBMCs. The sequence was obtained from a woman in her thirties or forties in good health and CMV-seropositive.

Here the CDR3 reads CASCSSGPNEQFF. In DNA form, the CDR3 reads TGTGCCAGTTGCTCCAGCGGGCCCAATGAGCAGTTCTTC. The chain employs TRBV19 and TRBJ2-1; possible D gene TRBD2, 6 bases. Germline V gives CDR1 LNHDA, CDR2 SQIVND (reference sequence). Trimming cost V 8 bases and J 6 bases, with 14 bases left between them. This CDR3 is 13 amino acids long.